This TCR beta chain was documented in a study of T cell clonality in common variable immunodeficiency. Points from the study as a whole: Links between repertoire features and CVID complications were heterogeneity-limited. CVID subjects shared fewer TCRbeta clones than healthy controls did. TCRbeta clonality was increased in CVID versus healthy controls.

Germline V gives CDR1 KGHSH, CDR2 LQKENI. There are 16 residues in the CDR3. V lost 5 bases to trimming and J lost 1 base; unmatched junction nucleotides: 7. CVID and control samples used equivalent genomic DNA input. Profiling relied on immunoSEQ multiplex PCR, and the TCRdb table lists in-frame clones only, not all of them. In total the sample includes approximately 51,000 clones, none of them seen once. This clone was recorded many times. What it binds is not known. The DNA ends 3 residues before the CDR3 does, and the rest of the CDR3 is filled in from the germline J gene. Sequencing was performed on peripheral blood mononuclear cells. The receptor was isolated from a person aged 18 to 75 in good health. This rearrangement joins TRBV18 to TRBJ2-1; 8 bases are a match to TRBD1. The DNA read from the CDR3 is TGTGCCAGCTCATTAGGGACAGGATGGTCCTACAATGAG. Amino acid sequence: CASSLGTGWSYNE. In full, the CDR3 is CASSLGTGWSYNEQFF.